The 23 T cell receptor beta chains given below trace back to one sample, sequenced in a study of T cell repertoires in cytomegalovirus infection. MiXCR was run by TCRdb on the reads, yielding one entry per CDR3 protein. Here the sample spans some 700,000 distinct CDR3 sequences, 30% to 35% being singletons. Which antigens these TCRs recognize remains unknown. Here the sequenced sample was cultured PBMCs, taken from culture after CMV antigen stimulation. All receptors come from a human donor in good health (CMV status not recorded). Some clones in this sample may be carry-over from other donors' samples.

This clonotype was found a few times. The V gene is TRBV12-3 or TRBV12-4, the J gene TRBJ1-1, with D perhaps TRBD1 (5 bases). The CDR3 consists of 14 residues. Trimming left V 3 bases short and J 5 bases short, with 13 bases between. The CDR3 reads CASSFARGGTEAFF. The CDR3 DNA sequence: TGTGCCAGCAGTTTTGCCCGCGGGGGGACTGAAGCTTTCTTT.

This clonotype was counted only a few times. V is TRBV10-3 and J is TRBJ2-7; maybe TRBD2 (7 bases). The germline CDR1 and CDR2 sequences are ENHRY and SYGVKD. The CDR3 has 15 amino acids. With 3 bases removed from V and 4 bases from J, the gap between germline ends came to 16 bases. DNA for the CDR3: TGTGCCATCAGTGACTGGGGGGGCCGTGATTACGAGCAGTACTTC. Amino acids: CAISDWGGRDYEQYF.

The chain employs TRBV12-3 or TRBV12-4 and TRBJ1-2, with D hard to call. This CDR3 has 13 amino acids. V lost 1 base and J 8 bases, leaving 11 bases between the germline ends. The CDR3 DNA reads TGTGCCAGCAGTTTAGAGGCGGTAGGAGGCTACACCTTC. This sequence encodes CASSLEAVGGYTF.

The J gene is TRBJ1-2, the V gene TRBV20-1; D is uncertain. CDR3 size: 12 residues. V lost 1 base and J lost 5, with 8 bases in between. Germline loops: CDR1 DFQATT, CDR2 SNEGSKA (reference sequence). The CDR3 bases are TGCAGTGCTAGAGTCCGGGTGTATGGCTACACCTTC. It translates to CSARVRVYGYTF.

This clonotype has a count of ten or more. V usage is TRBV7-2 and J usage is TRBJ2-3; 11 nucleotides agree with TRBD2. After removal of 1 base from V and 6 bases from J, the junction contained 6 bases not matched to a gene. CDR1 is SGHTA and CDR2 is FQGNSA in the germline V gene. CDR3 length equals 16 residues. This CDR3 reads CASSLGLAGGWDTQYF. CDR3 DNA sequence: TGTGCCAGCAGCTTAGGGCTAGCGGGAGGATGGGATACGCAGTATTTT.

This chain uses TRBV15 with TRBJ2-2, with D possibly matching TRBD2 (6 bases). The CDR3 is 16 residues long. Trimming cost V 5 bases and J 5 bases, with 18 bases left between them. Germline V lookup: CDR1 LNHNV, CDR2 YYDKDF (reference sequence). CDR3 DNA sequence: TGTGCCACCAGCTCCCTGCTCGGGAGTAATACCGGGGAGCTGTTTTTT. This gives the protein CATSSLLGSNTGELFF.

The rearrangement uses TRBV27 and TRBJ2-4; perhaps TRBD1 as D (6 bases). Per germline, CDR1 MNHEY and CDR2 SMNVEV (reference sequence). The V end lost 6 bases, the J end lost 3 bases, and 12 bases lay between the germline ends. The length of the CDR3 is 14 residues. This CDR3 is CASSRGPGKNIQYF. For the CDR3, the DNA is TGTGCCAGCAGCAGGGGTCCGGGCAAAAACATTCAGTACTTC.

This clonotype was found a few times. The chain is built from TRBV7-9 and TRBJ2-7, with D tentatively TRBD2 (6 bases). This CDR3 is 14 amino acids long. Germline V gives CDR1 SEHNR, CDR2 FQNEAQ (reference sequence). V lost 5 bases to trimming and J lost 6 bases, with 17 bases between them. The CDR3 loop reads CASSPPSVLSEQYF. The CDR3, as DNA: TGTGCCAGCAGCCCCCCTAGCGTCCTCTCCGAGCAGTACTTC.

This chain links TRBV10-3 with TRBJ1-2; the D is unclear. Per germline, CDR1 ENHRY and CDR2 SYGVKD. The CDR3 runs 12 residues. Trimming cost V 0 bases and J 7 bases, with 6 bases left between them. As DNA, the CDR3 is TGTGCCATCAGTGAGTCCGACGCTGGCTACACCTTC. Amino acids: CAISESDAGYTF.

The chain carries TRBV6-5 and TRBJ1-1, with 7 bases aligning to TRBD1. Trimming cost V 6 bases and J 5 bases; bases outside gene matches: 18. There are 17 residues in the CDR3. Germline V gene sequence: CDR1 MNHEY, CDR2 SVGAGI. CDR3 sequence (DNA): TGTGCCAGCAGCCCTCATCTAAAGGGGGCGAGCGGGACTGAAGCTTTCTTT. Its protein is CASSPHLKGASGTEAFF.

The chain recombines TRBV19 with TRBJ1-1; tentative D call: TRBD1 (6 bases). CDR3 length: 15 residues. Deletions cut 7 bases from V and 2 bases from J, with 17 bases between. Per germline, CDR1 LNHDA and CDR2 SQIVND (reference sequence). As DNA, the CDR3 is TGTGCCAGTACCATCCGGGGGGGGCAAAACACTGAAGCTTTCTTT. Its translation is CASTIRGGQNTEAFF.

The chain has TRBV12-3 or TRBV12-4 and TRBJ2-7; perhaps D is TRBD1 or TRBD2 (5 bases each). This CDR3 comprises 18 residues. Trimming cost V 3 bases and J 4 bases, with 25 bases left between them. For the CDR3, the DNA is TGTGCCAGCAGTTTGGGTCCGGGGCCGACAACCACTGGATACGAGCAGTACTTC. Its translation: CASSLGPGPTTTGYEQYF.

This chain links TRBV19 with TRBJ1-1; D might be TRBD1 (5 bases). The length of the CDR3 is 13 residues. CDR1 is LNHDA, CDR2 SQIVND, per germline (reference sequence). Between the trimmed V and J ends, which lost 9 bases and 4 bases, there was a span of 15 bases. The CDR3 loop reads CASRQLTRTEAFF. DNA of the CDR3: TGTGCCAGCCGACAGTTAACCCGCACTGAAGCTTTCTTT.

The CDR3 DNA follows: TGTGCCAGCAGCCCGTACCCGGGACAAGCCAAACACTCTCGGCCGTGGACCCAGTACTTC. Encoded protein: CASSPYPGQAKHSRPWTQYF. The chain links TRBV7-6 to TRBJ2-5; possibly TRBD1 for D (6 bases). V was pared by 5 bases and J by 7 bases, with 35 bases between. This CDR3 has 20 residues. Germline V lookup: CDR1 SGHVS, CDR2 FNYEAQ.

V gene TRBV6-1 combines with J gene TRBJ1-6; unclear D gene. This CDR3 spans 17 amino acids. The ends were cut back, 0 bases at V and 1 base at J, with 10 bases in the middle. CDR1 is MNHNS and CDR2 is SASEGT in the germline V gene. The CDR3, as DNA: TGTGCCAGCAGTGAAGCGTCGTGGGGTTCCTATAATTCACCCCTCCACTTT. Its translation: CASSEASWGSYNSPLHF.

J is TRBJ2-3 and V is TRBV19, with 10 bases matching TRBD2. Germline trimming cut 5 bases from V and 6 bases from J; bases unmatched to any gene: 11. This CDR3 spans 16 amino acids. Germline V lookup: CDR1 LNHDA, CDR2 SQIVND (reference sequence). Here the CDR3 DNA reads TGTGCCAGTAGTCCTAGCGGGAGCCTCGGGATGGATACGCAGTATTTT. Protein product: CASSPSGSLGMDTQYF.

This clonotype was detected only once. The V and J genes are TRBV12-3 or TRBV12-4 and TRBJ1-6; D call uncertain. The CDR3 runs 16 residues. V lost 3 bases and J lost 7, with 16 bases in between. The chain's CDR3 is CASSFRSPRRNSPLHF. CDR3 nucleotide sequence: TGTGCCAGCAGTTTTAGATCCCCCCGAAGGAATTCACCCCTCCACTTT.

This clonotype was seen more than once but under ten times. The rearrangement joins TRBV30 to TRBJ1-2; 7 bases map to TRBD1. The CDR3 runs to 15 residues. V dropped 2 bases and J dropped 4; count of bases not matched to a gene: 10. CDR1 GTSNPN and CDR2 SVGIG come from the germline V gene (reference sequence). CDR3 coding DNA: TGTGCCTGGAGTCCGACAGGGTCGAGAGGCTATGGCTACACCTTC. This encodes CAWSPTGSRGYGYTF.

The V gene is TRBV19, the J gene TRBJ2-1, with a tentative D call TRBD1 (5 bases). This CDR3 contains 17 residues. Deletions cut 10 bases from V and 5 bases from J, with 27 bases between. Germline V lookup: CDR1 LNHDA, CDR2 SQIVND (reference sequence). The CDR3 bases are TGTGCCACGCAGTTAGGAAGGGGCCCCTTGTTCGACAATGAGCAGTTCTTC. It encodes CATQLGRGPLFDNEQFF.

The rearrangement uses TRBV23-1 and TRBJ2-7; D might be TRBD1 (6 bases). TRBV23-1 is sorted into the ORF group, with uncertain function. The CDR3 has 17 amino acids. Trimming stripped 0 bases from V and 5 bases from J, with 20 bases between. This CDR3 reads CASSQSHRGRGNDEQYF. For the CDR3, the DNA is TGCGCCAGCAGTCAATCGCATCGAGGCAGGGGCAACGACGAGCAGTACTTC.

The chain combines TRBV10-2 with TRBJ2-5, with unresolved D. The CDR3 covers 14 residues. Per the germline V gene, CDR1 is WSHSY and CDR2 is SAAADI. V was shortened by 6 bases and J by 2 bases, with 13 bases between the two germline ends. CDR3 DNA: TGCGCCAGCAGCGAAGGTGGAGAGCAAGAGACCCAGTACTTC. Translating gives CASSEGGEQETQYF.

The chain joins TRBV20-1 to TRBJ1-2, with D perhaps matching TRBD1 (5 bases). CDR3 length equals 14 residues. Trimming cost V 0 bases and J 4 bases, with 12 bases left between them. Germline V CDR1 and CDR2: DFQATT, SNEGSKA (reference sequence). CDR3 in DNA: TGCAGTGCTAGAGATCAAAAACAGGTCTATGGCTACACCTTC. This encodes CSARDQKQVYGYTF.

This chain uses TRBV3-1 with TRBJ2-7, with 9 bases aligning to TRBD2. The CDR3 runs to 14 residues. CDR1 LGHDT and CDR2 YNNKEL come from the germline V gene (reference sequence). The V segment lost 1 base and the J segment 7 bases; nucleotides outside the gene matches: 5. CDR3 sequence reads: CASSQGGLAREQYF. CDR3 nucleotide sequence: TGTGCCAGCAGCCAAGGGGGACTAGCTCGGGAGCAGTACTTC.